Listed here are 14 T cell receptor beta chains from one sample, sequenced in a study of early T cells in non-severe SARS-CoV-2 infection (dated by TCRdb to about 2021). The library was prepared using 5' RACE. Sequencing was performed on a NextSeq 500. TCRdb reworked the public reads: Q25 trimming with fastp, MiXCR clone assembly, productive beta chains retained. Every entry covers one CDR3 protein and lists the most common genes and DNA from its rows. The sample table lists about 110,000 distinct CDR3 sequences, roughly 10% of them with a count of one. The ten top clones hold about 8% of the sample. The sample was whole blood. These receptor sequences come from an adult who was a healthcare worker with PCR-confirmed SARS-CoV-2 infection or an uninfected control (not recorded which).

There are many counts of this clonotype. The CDR3 protein is CASSEGDRDTGELFF. The CDR3 region has the DNA TGTGCCAGCAGTGAAGGGGACAGGGATACCGGGGAGCTGTTTTTT. This rearrangement joins TRBV6-1 to TRBJ2-2; TRBD1 matches at 9 bases. This CDR3 is built from 15 residues. CDR1 is MNHNS and CDR2 is SASEGT in the germline V gene. Losses at the gene ends were 1 base for V and 5 bases for J; bases not matched to a gene: 2.

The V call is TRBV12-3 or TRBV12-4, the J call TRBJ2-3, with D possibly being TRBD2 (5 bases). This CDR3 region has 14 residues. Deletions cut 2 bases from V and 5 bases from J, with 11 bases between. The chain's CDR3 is CASSLSGVGDTQYF. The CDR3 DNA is TGTGCCAGCAGTTTATCCGGGGTCGGAGATACGCAGTATTTT.

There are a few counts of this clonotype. The CDR3 region has the DNA TGCAGCGTTGGCAGGCGGGGCGGGGAGCTGTTTTTT. Encoded protein: CSVGRRGGELFF. The chain uses TRBV29-1 and TRBJ2-2; D perhaps matches TRBD2 (6 bases). CDR1 and CDR2 (germline): SQVTM, ANQGSEA. The V end was cut by 4 bases, the J end by 7 bases, with 10 bases between. The CDR3 contains 12 residues.

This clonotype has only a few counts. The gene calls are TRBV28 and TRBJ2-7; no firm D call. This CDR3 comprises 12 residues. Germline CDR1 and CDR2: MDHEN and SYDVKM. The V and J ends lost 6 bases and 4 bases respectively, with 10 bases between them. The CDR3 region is CASSRKAYEQYF. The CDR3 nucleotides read TGTGCCAGCAGCCGCAAGGCGTACGAGCAGTACTTC.

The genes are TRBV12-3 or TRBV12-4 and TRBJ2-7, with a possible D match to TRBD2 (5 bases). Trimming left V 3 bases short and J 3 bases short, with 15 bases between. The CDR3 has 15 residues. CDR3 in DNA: TGTGCCAGCAGTTTGGGCAACAAGGCGGGCTACGAGCAGTACTTC. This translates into CASSLGNKAGYEQYF.

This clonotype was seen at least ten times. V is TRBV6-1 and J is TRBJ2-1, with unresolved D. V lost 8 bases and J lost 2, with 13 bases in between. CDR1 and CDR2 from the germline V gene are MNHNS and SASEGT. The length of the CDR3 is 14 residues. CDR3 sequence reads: CASGINGPYNEQFF. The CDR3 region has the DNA TGTGCCAGCGGAATAAACGGGCCCTACAATGAGCAGTTCTTC.

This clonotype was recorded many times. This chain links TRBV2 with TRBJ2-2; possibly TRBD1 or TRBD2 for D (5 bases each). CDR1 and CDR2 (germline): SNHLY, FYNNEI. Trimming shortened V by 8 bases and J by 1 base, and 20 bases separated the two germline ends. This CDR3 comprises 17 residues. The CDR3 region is CASVRSVGAGNTGELFF. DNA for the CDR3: TGTGCCAGCGTTCGGAGTGTTGGGGCGGGGAACACCGGGGAGCTGTTTTTT. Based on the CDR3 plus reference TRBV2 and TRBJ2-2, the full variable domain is EPEVTQTPSHQVTQMGQEVILRCVPISNHLYFYWYRQILGQKVEFLVSFYNNEISEKSEIFDDQFSVERPDGSNFTLKIRSTKLEDSAMYFCASVRSVGAGNTGELFFGEGSRLTVL.

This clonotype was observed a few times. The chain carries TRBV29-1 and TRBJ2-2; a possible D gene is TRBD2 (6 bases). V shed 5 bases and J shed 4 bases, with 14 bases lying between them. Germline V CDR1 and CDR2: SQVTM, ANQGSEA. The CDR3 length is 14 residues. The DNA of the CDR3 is TGCAGCGTTATCCAGGGAGGTTCCACCGGGGAGCTGTTTTTT. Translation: CSVIQGGSTGELFF.

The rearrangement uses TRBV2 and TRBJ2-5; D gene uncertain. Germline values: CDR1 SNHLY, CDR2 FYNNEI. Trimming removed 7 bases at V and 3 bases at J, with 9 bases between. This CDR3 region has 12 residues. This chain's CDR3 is CASNSREETQYF. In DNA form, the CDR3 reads TGTGCCAGCAATAGTAGGGAAGAGACCCAGTACTTC.

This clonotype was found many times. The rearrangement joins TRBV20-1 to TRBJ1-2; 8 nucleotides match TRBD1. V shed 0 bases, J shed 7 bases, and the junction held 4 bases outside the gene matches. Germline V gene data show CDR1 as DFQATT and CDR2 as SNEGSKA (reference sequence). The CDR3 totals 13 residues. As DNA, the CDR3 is TGCAGTGCTAGAGAGTCAGGGGGCGCTGGCTACACCTTC. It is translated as CSARESGGAGYTF.

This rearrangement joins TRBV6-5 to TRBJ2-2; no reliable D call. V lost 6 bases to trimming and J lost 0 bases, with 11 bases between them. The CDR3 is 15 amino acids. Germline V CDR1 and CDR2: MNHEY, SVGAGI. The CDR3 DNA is TGTGCCAGCAGGACCGACGGCGCGAACACCGGGGAGCTGTTTTTT. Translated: CASRTDGANTGELFF.

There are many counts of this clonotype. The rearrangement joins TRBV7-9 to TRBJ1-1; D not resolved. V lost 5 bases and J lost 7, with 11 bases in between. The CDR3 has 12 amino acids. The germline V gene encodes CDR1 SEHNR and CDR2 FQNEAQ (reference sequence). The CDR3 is CASSHERFEAFF. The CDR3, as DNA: TGTGCCAGCAGCCATGAGCGGTTTGAAGCTTTCTTT.

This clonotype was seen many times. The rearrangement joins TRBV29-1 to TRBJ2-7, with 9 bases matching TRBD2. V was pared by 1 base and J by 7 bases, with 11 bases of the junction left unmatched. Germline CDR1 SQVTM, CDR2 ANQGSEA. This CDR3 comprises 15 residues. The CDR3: CSVEGALAGVREQYF. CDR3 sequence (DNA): TGCAGCGTTGAAGGGGCGTTAGCGGGAGTTCGGGAGCAGTACTTC.

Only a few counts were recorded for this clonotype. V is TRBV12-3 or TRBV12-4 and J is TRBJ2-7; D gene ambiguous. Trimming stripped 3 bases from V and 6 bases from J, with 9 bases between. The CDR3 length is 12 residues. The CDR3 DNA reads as TGTGCCAGCAGTTTCCTAGGAGCCGAGCAGTACTTC. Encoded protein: CASSFLGAEQYF.